Presented here are 32 T cell receptor beta chains from one specimen sequenced in a study of cytomegalovirus exposure and HLA in healthy donors (dated by TCRdb to about 2017). Library prep was done by the immunoSEQ multiplex PCR assay. The multiplex PCR relied on a mix of 60 forward primers for TCR Vbeta segments and 13 reverse primers for TCR Jbeta segments. This immuneACCESS table, as held by TCRdb, lists in-frame sequences with V and J called but not all clones. Of the missing ones, under half trace to an unresolved V gene in checked studies; the others have no known cause. This sample has approximately 84,000 clones in its table, and roughly 70% of those were observed once. The ten largest account for roughly 9% of the sample. The sequenced material came from PBMCs. These receptors originate from a middle-aged man in good health and CMV-seropositive.

The genes are TRBV9 and TRBJ2-3; D not certain. The CDR3 covers 14 residues. The V end was cut by 0 bases, the J end by 3 bases, with 8 bases between. Germline loops: CDR1 SGDLS, CDR2 YYNGEE. The CDR3 protein is CASSVAGFTDTQYF. Here the CDR3 DNA reads TGTGCCAGCAGCGTAGCCGGGTTTACAGATACGCAGTATTTT.

The CDR3 region is CAWIGASEAFF. The CDR3 region has the DNA TGTGCCTGGATAGGGGCATCCGAAGCTTTCTTT. The rearrangement joins TRBV30 to TRBJ1-1; maybe TRBD1 (5 bases). V lost 4 bases, J lost 8 bases, and 11 bases lay in between. This CDR3 is 11 amino acids long. Germline loops: CDR1 GTSNPN, CDR2 SVGIG (reference sequence). The variable domain in full, with the rest retrieved from reference TRBV30 and TRBJ1-1, is SQTIHQWPATLVQPVGSPLSLECTVEGTSNPNLYWYRQAAGRGLQLLFYSVGIGQISSEVPQNLSASRPQDRQFILSSKKLLLSDSGFYLCAWIGASEAFFGQGTRLTVV.

The rearrangement uses TRBV6-5 and TRBJ2-7; D is perhaps TRBD2 (6 bases). The CDR3 has 14 amino acids. Looked up from germline, CDR1 is MNHEY and CDR2 is SVGAGI. Trimming left V 6 bases short and J 6 bases short, with 18 bases between. Written as DNA, the CDR3 is TGTGCCAGCAGACCCGGAGGGTCCTCCGGCGAGCAGTACTTC. This sequence encodes CASRPGGSSGEQYF.

This sequence joins TRBV9 and TRBJ2-1; the match to TRBD2 covers 9 bases. V gave up 3 bases and J gave up 2 bases; unmatched junction bases: 9. The CDR3 sequence is 17 residues long. Germline V gene data show CDR1 as SGDLS and CDR2 as YYNGEE. Here the CDR3 reads CASSGRGLANAYNEQFF. CDR3 DNA sequence: TGTGCCAGCAGCGGAAGAGGACTAGCGAACGCCTACAATGAGCAGTTCTTC.

This clone has a single count. This sequence joins TRBV5-1 and TRBJ1-2; 8 nucleotides align to TRBD1. Germline loops: CDR1 SGHRS, CDR2 YFSETQ. The CDR3 runs to 14 residues. With 4 bases clipped from V and 8 bases from J, the junction kept 10 bases outside the gene matches. The DNA for the CDR3 is TGCGCCAGCAGCGCAACAGGGGGAAGTTTGGGCTACACCTTC. This translates into CASSATGGSLGYTF.

This chain links TRBV23-1 with TRBJ1-3; 9 nucleotides match TRBD1. TRBV23-1 has ORF status, its function being uncertain. Trimming removed 3 bases from V and 0 bases from J; junction bases left unmatched: 9. CDR3 length equals 18 residues. The CDR3 DNA follows: TGCGCCAGCAGTCACGTAACAGGGGGCTCGAGCTCTGGAAACACCATATATTTT. Translation gives CASSHVTGGSSSGNTIYF.

The V and J genes are TRBV5-8 and TRBJ2-1; perhaps TRBD1 as D (6 bases). Between the trimmed V and J ends, which lost 5 bases and 2 bases, there was a span of 17 bases. CDR1 and CDR2 from the germline V gene are SGHTS and YDEGEE. The length of the CDR3 is 16 residues. The CDR3 sequence is CASRPLGQGTYNEQFF. For the CDR3, the DNA is TGTGCCAGCAGACCTCTCGGGCAGGGGACCTACAATGAGCAGTTCTTC.

The rearrangement uses TRBV7-8 and TRBJ2-7; TRBD1 agrees at 9 bases. CDR3 length equals 14 residues. Germline assignment: CDR1 SGHVS and CDR2 FQNEAQ. With V trimmed by 6 bases and J by 2 bases, 5 bases remained unmatched. Here the CDR3 reads CASSWTGAPYEQYF. The CDR3 region has the DNA TGTGCCAGCAGTTGGACAGGGGCTCCCTACGAGCAGTACTTC.

The chain joins TRBV27 to TRBJ2-2; D ambiguous. Germline loops: CDR1 MNHEY, CDR2 SMNVEV (reference sequence). This CDR3 spans 14 amino acids. V dropped 3 bases and J dropped 4 bases, with 9 bases sitting between them. The CDR3, as DNA: TGTGCCAGCAGTTTTCTTATTTTCACCGGGGAGCTGTTTTTT. Its translation: CASSFLIFTGELFF.

The chain carries TRBV14 and TRBJ2-7, with 10 bases matching TRBD1. CDR1 and CDR2 (germline): SGHDN, FVKESK. V gave up 4 bases and J gave up 3 bases; unmatched junction bases: 3. CDR3 size: 14 residues. DNA for the CDR3: TGTGCCAGCAGCCGATGGACAGGGGGCTACGAGCAGTACTTC. Translation: CASSRWTGGYEQYF.

This clone occurred once. The V call is TRBV6-1, the J call TRBJ1-3; D is unclear. This CDR3 contains 13 residues. The germline gives CDR1 MNHNS, CDR2 SASEGT. V lost 3 bases, J lost 8 bases, and 11 bases lay in between. The CDR3 is CASSETTEDTIYF. In nucleotides, the CDR3 is TGTGCCAGCAGTGAGACCACGGAGGACACCATATATTTT.

The chain uses TRBV19 and TRBJ1-5; 9 nucleotides line up with TRBD1. Germline V gene sequence: CDR1 LNHDA, CDR2 SQIVND (reference sequence). Germline trimming cut 5 bases from V and 6 bases from J; bases unmatched to any gene: 8. There are 15 residues in the CDR3. CDR3 sequence: CASSLMGQGSQPQHF. The CDR3 DNA sequence: TGTGCCAGTAGTTTGATGGGACAGGGAAGTCAGCCCCAGCATTTT.

The chain combines TRBV28 with TRBJ1-1; 9 bases are a match to TRBD1. The trim removed 8 bases at V and 3 bases at J, leaving 13 bases unmatched. This CDR3 has 16 amino acids. Germline values: CDR1 MDHEN, CDR2 SYDVKM. The CDR3 sequence is CASSLGATGGDTEAFF. Here the CDR3 DNA reads TGTGCCAGCTCACTTGGGGCGACAGGGGGGGACACTGAAGCTTTCTTT.

The chain combines TRBV15 with TRBJ2-5; possible D gene TRBD2, 6 bases. Near its end, the DNA agrees better with TRBJ2-7, so the J call may be wrong. The germline V gene encodes CDR1 LNHNV and CDR2 YYDKDF (reference sequence). The CDR3 length is 14 residues. CDR3 in amino acids: CATSRDRGSYEQYF. CDR3 DNA sequence: TGTGCCACCAGCAGAGATCGGGGGTCCTACGAGCAGTACTTC.

The sample holds one count of this clone. V gene TRBV9 combines with J gene TRBJ2-2, with 8 nucleotides matching TRBD1. V lost 0 bases to trimming and J lost 5 bases; unmatched junction nucleotides: 6. This CDR3 is 16 amino acids long. In germline, CDR1 is SGDLS, CDR2 YYNGEE. The CDR3 loop is CASSVDPGGWTGELFF. As DNA, the CDR3 is TGTGCCAGCAGCGTAGACCCAGGGGGCTGGACCGGGGAGCTGTTTTTT.

The chain combines TRBV18 with TRBJ2-7; maybe TRBD1 (6 bases). The V end lost 0 bases, the J end lost 2 bases, and 11 bases lay between the germline ends. Germline V gene lookup returns CDR1 KGHSH and CDR2 LQKENI. The CDR3 runs to 15 residues. DNA of the CDR3: TGTGCCAGCTCACCACCAGGCAGGGGAGCCTACGAGCAGTACTTC. Amino acids: CASSPPGRGAYEQYF.

This clone showed up just a few times. The chain recombines TRBV6-1 with TRBJ2-6, with 9 positions matching TRBD1. Germline V gene lookup returns CDR1 MNHNS and CDR2 SASEGT. This CDR3 comprises 15 residues. J gave up 2 bases and V 10 bases, and 6 bases lay outside the gene matches. The CDR3 here is CATEQGAAGANVLTF. The CDR3 DNA sequence: TGTGCCACCGAACAGGGGGCGGCTGGGGCCAACGTCCTGACTTTC.

The table lists this clone with a count of one. The chain uses TRBV19 and TRBJ2-3; TRBD2 matches 8 bases. The CDR3 is made up of 14 amino acids. Trimming removed 7 bases from V and 5 bases from J; junction bases left unmatched: 8. Germline CDR1 reads LNHDA; CDR2 reads SQIVND (reference sequence). CDR3 protein: CASTKRENLDTQYF. CDR3 coding DNA: TGTGCCAGTACAAAGCGGGAGAATTTAGATACGCAGTATTTT.

The genes are TRBV28 and TRBJ1-1; D is ambiguous. The CDR3 loop spans 13 amino acids. Trimming pared 5 bases from V and 0 bases from J, leaving 7 bases between. Germline CDR1 and CDR2: MDHEN and SYDVKM. The CDR3 region is CASSGPLNTEAFF. CDR3 coding DNA: TGTGCCAGCAGTGGCCCGCTGAACACTGAAGCTTTCTTT.

This clone was found a few times. The CDR3 loop reads CASSKGKSGGEQYF. In DNA, the CDR3 is TGTGCCAGCAGCAAAGGCAAATCAGGGGGCGAGCAGTACTTC. J is TRBJ2-7 and V is TRBV21-1; TRBD1 is taken as the D call from the table, unchecked against the DNA. TRBV21-1 is an annotated pseudogene. CDR3 length: 14 residues.

V gene TRBV30 combines with J gene TRBJ2-2, with D possibly being TRBD2 (6 bases). There are 13 residues in the CDR3. In germline, CDR1 is GTSNPN, CDR2 SVGIG (reference sequence). The V end lost 3 bases, the J end lost 9 bases, and 14 bases lay between the germline ends. In DNA form, the CDR3 reads TGTGCCTGGAGCTTTAGTGGGAGGAGGGAGCTGTTTTTT. This sequence encodes CAWSFSGRRELFF.

This clone counts as medium-sized. The J gene is TRBJ2-2, the V gene TRBV6-5; no firm D call. The CDR3 spans 13 residues. Germline loops: CDR1 MNHEY, CDR2 SVGAGI. Trimming took off 6 bases at V and 2 bases at J, with 7 bases between the two ends. The CDR3 spells CASRVVNTGELFF. DNA of the CDR3: TGTGCCAGCAGGGTAGTTAACACCGGGGAGCTGTTTTTT.

The chain employs TRBV2 and TRBJ1-1; D call uncertain. Germline assignment: CDR1 SNHLY and CDR2 FYNNEI. Deletions cut 2 bases from V and 0 bases from J, with 10 bases between. The CDR3 is made up of 15 amino acids. The CDR3 sequence is CASSEFVSLNTEAFF. CDR3 bases: TGTGCCAGCAGTGAATTTGTCAGTTTGAACACTGAAGCTTTCTTT.

V usage is TRBV5-1 and J usage is TRBJ2-3; a weak D match, TRBD1 (5 bases). The CDR3 runs to 15 residues. Trimming took off 0 bases at V and 2 bases at J, with 10 bases between the two ends. Germline V CDR1 and CDR2: SGHRS, YFSETQ. CDR3 in amino acids: CASSLGQSLTDTQYF. CDR3 in DNA: TGCGCCAGCAGCTTGGGACAGTCCCTCACAGATACGCAGTATTTT.

The rearrangement joins TRBV30 to TRBJ2-7; TRBD2 might be the D (6 bases). Germline V lookup: CDR1 GTSNPN, CDR2 SVGIG (reference sequence). Deletions cut 7 bases from V and 2 bases from J, with 15 bases between. The CDR3 is made up of 13 amino acids. The CDR3 DNA reads as TGTGCCTCGCGGGGACTTAGAGCCTACGAGCAGTACTTC. It translates to CASRGLRAYEQYF.

This chain links TRBV29-1 with TRBJ2-7; TRBD1 is a possible D gene (5 bases). Trimming removed 2 bases at V and 4 bases at J, with 12 bases between. The germline CDR1 and CDR2 sequences are SQVTM and ANQGSEA. This CDR3 has 13 amino acids. The CDR3 is CSVENRGDYEQYF. CDR3 nucleotides: TGCAGCGTTGAAAATAGGGGTGATTACGAGCAGTACTTC.

The chain combines TRBV11-2 with TRBJ1-1; D is perhaps TRBD1 (5 bases). The CDR3 has 15 residues. Trimming took 0 bases from V and 0 from J, leaving 8 bases between them. Germline assignment: CDR1 SGHAT and CDR2 FQNNGV. The CDR3: CASSLERGMNTEAFF. CDR3 nucleotides: TGTGCCAGCAGCTTAGAACGGGGGATGAACACTGAAGCTTTCTTT.

CDR3: CAWSATISGTLSGNTIYF. The CDR3 nucleotides read TGTGCCTGGAGTGCAACCATATCCGGGACACTCTCTGGAAACACCATATATTTT. This chain joins TRBV30 and TRBJ1-3; a possible D gene is TRBD1 (6 bases). Trimming removed 1 base from V and 0 bases from J, with 19 bases in between. There are 18 residues in the CDR3. Germline CDR1 GTSNPN, CDR2 SVGIG (reference sequence).

The gene calls are TRBV18 and TRBJ1-1; D is ambiguous. This CDR3 region has 11 residues. Trimming removed 6 bases at V and 3 bases at J, with 5 bases between. Germline V gene sequence: CDR1 KGHSH, CDR2 LQKENI. In DNA, the CDR3 is TGTGCCAGCTCCCGGGACACTGAAGCTTTCTTT. The encoded protein is CASSRDTEAFF.

V is TRBV12-5 and J is TRBJ2-5; 7 bases align to TRBD2. This CDR3 has 15 amino acids. With V trimmed by 1 base and J by 5 bases, 7 bases remained unmatched. CDR1 LGHNT and CDR2 FRNRAP come from the germline V gene. DNA for the CDR3: TGTGCTAGTGGTTTGGGGTCTAGCGGAAGGGAGACCCAGTACTTC. Amino acids: CASGLGSSGRETQYF.

This sequence joins TRBV5-1 and TRBJ1-1; a possible D gene is TRBD1 (5 bases). The CDR3 length is 15 residues. V dropped 3 bases and J dropped 5 bases, with 17 bases sitting between them. Germline lookup yields CDR1 SGHRS and CDR2 YFSETQ. The DNA for the CDR3 is TGCGCCAGCAGCTCGGGGGTCGCGGTCGGTACTGAAGCTTTCTTT. Protein product: CASSSGVAVGTEAFF.

The chain couples TRBV27 to TRBJ2-7, with 9 bases matching TRBD1. Germline V CDR1 and CDR2: MNHEY, SMNVEV (reference sequence). V dropped 8 bases and J dropped 3; count of bases not matched to a gene: 8. This CDR3 has 14 residues. Written as DNA, the CDR3 is TGTGCCAGCGCGGAGACAGGGGGGTACTACGAGCAGTACTTC. Protein: CASAETGGYYEQYF.